The rows below give T cell receptor beta chains drawn from one sample of a study of blood T cell repertoires in COVID-19. Some clones are missing from TCRdb's copy, which holds only in-frame ones; the method was immunoSEQ multiplex PCR. This repertoire shows 250,000 to 350,000 clones, roughly 90% found once; its top ten account for about 11%. The sequencing input was peripheral blood. All receptors derive from a woman in her 30s with COVID-19, enrolled during active disease. CDR3s include the opening cysteine and the closing phenylalanine or tryptophan. The D gene is left open where the match is weak. Clone sizes are given selectively: once, few, many, or a class where the clone is expanded.

TGTGCCAGCAGTTTTTCCAGTACATACGAGCAGTACTTC CASSFSSTYEQYF . TRBJ2-7 . TRBV28
TGCGCCAGCAGCCAATCGACAGGGTGGTTACAAAACACCGGGGAGCTGTTTTTT CASSQSTGWLQNTGELFF TRBD1 TRBJ2-2 . TRBV4-1
TGTGCCAGCAGCCAGCGAGCGACAGGGGGTTTGCTTAATTCACCCCTCCACTTT CASSQRATGGLLNSPLHF TRBD1 TRBJ1-6 . TRBV14
TGTGCCAGCAGTCGAACGACAGGGTACCACAATGAGCAGTTCTTC CASSRTTGYHNEQFF TRBD1 TRBJ2-1 . TRBV7-9
TGTGCCAGTAGTCTGGGCACTGGAAACACCATATATTTT CASSLGTGNTIYF . TRBJ1-3 . TRBV19
TGTGCCAGTATCCCAGGGGTCGGACTCTACGAGCAGTACTTC CASIPGVGLYEQYF . TRBJ2-7 . TRBV19
TGTGCCAGCACCCTCGACAATGAGCAGTTCTTC CASTLDNEQFF . TRBJ2-1 . TRBV28
TGTGCCAGCAGACGAAGTCCGTGGACTCGACAAGAGACCCAGTACTTC CASRRSPWTRQETQYF . TRBJ2-5 . TRBV27
TGTGCCAGCAGCCTCCAGGGCAATTCACCCCTCCACTTT CASSLQGNSPLHF . TRBJ1-6 . TRBV7-3
TGTGCCAGCAGTGACTCGGCGCCCCTAGCGGGCACCTACGAGCAGTACTTC CASSDSAPLAGTYEQYF TRBD2 TRBJ2-7 . TRBV6-4
TGTGCCAGCAGTGAATGGGGCAGCTTGAACACTGAAGCTTTCTTT CASSEWGSLNTEAFF . TRBJ1-1 . TRBV6-1
TGTGCCAGCAGCCTAAGTATGCGGGGGGCCACAGATACGCAGTATTTT CASSLSMRGATDTQYF TRBD2 TRBJ2-3 . TRBV28
TGTGCCAGCAGCTTCCCTAGCGGGAGGGACAAAACCGCCATAGCCGGGGAGCTGTTTTTT CASSFPSGRDKTAIAGELFF TRBD2 TRBJ2-2 . TRBV7-6
TGTGCCAGCAGCTTTCATGGGGACTATGAGCAGTTCTTC CASSFHGDYEQFF . TRBJ2-1 . TRBV7-8
TGTGCCAGCAGTCTTTATGGGACAGGGGGAAACACCATATATTTT CASSLYGTGGNTIYF TRBD1 TRBJ1-3 . TRBV5-5
TGCGCCAGCAGTGGGGCTAGCGACTACGAGCAGTACTTC CASSGASDYEQYF . TRBJ2-7 once TRBV10-1
TGTGCCAGCAGGGGCACAGGGCCTAATCAGCCCCAGCATTTT CASRGTGPNQPQHF . TRBJ1-5 . TRBV6-5
TGTGCCAGCAGCGTAGGGAGGACTAGCGGCTACGAGCAGTACTTC CASSVGRTSGYEQYF TRBD2 TRBJ2-7 . TRBV9
TGTGCTAGCGGGACTAGCCCCGGGGAGCTGTTTTTT CASGTSPGELFF TRBD2 TRBJ2-2 once TRBV7-7
TGCAGTGCGAGTGGGCTAGCGTCCTACGAGCAGTACTTC CSASGLASYEQYF . TRBJ2-7 . TRBV20-1
TGCGCCAGCAGCCTTGGGACCGGGACAGGGGGTACCGGGGAGCTGTTTTTT CASSLGTGTGGTGELFF TRBD1 TRBJ2-2 . TRBV5-1
TGTGCCAGCAGGCCAGGCGGGGGAGCGGAGCAGTACTTC CASRPGGGAEQYF TRBD2 TRBJ2-7 few TRBV7-9
TGTGCCAGCAGCCCAGGGGGCAGGGGCACTGAAGCTTTCTTT CASSPGGRGTEAFF TRBD1 TRBJ1-1 . TRBV11-3
TGTGCCAGTAGTAGTTATGTGAGCTCCTACGAGCAGTACTTC CASSSYVSSYEQYF . TRBJ2-7 . TRBV19
TGTGCCAGCAGCCCTAGCGGAGGGGAGCAGTACTTC CASSPSGGEQYF TRBD2 TRBJ2-7 . TRBV11-2
TGTGCCAGCAGTCCGGACAGGGGGCCAGATACGCAGTATTTT CASSPDRGPDTQYF TRBD1 TRBJ2-3 . TRBV2